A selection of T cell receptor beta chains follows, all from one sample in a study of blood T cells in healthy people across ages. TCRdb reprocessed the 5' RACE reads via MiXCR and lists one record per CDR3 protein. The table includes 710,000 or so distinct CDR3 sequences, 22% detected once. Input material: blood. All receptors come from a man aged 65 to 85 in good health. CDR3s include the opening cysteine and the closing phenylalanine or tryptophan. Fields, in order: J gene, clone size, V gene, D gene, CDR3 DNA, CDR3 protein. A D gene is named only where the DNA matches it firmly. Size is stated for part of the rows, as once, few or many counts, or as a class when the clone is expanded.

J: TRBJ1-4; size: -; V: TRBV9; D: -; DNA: TGTGCCAGCAGCGTAGGGGGGGGGATGACTAATGAAAAACTGTTTTTT; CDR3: CASSVGGGMTNEKLFF
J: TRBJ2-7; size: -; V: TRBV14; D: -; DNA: TGTGCCAGCAGCCATGGGGGCAACGAGCAGTACTTC; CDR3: CASSHGGNEQYF
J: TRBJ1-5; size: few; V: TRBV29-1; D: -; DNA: TGCAGCGTGGGGGGCGGGGTGGAACAGCCCCAGCATTTT; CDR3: CSVGGGVEQPQHF
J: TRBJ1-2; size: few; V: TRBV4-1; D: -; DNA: TGCGCCAGCAGCCAAGAAGGTCAAAGCTTCTATGGCTACACCTTC; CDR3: CASSQEGQSFYGYTF
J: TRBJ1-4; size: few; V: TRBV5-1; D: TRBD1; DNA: TGCGCCAGCAGCAGCCGGACAGGGGGCATCGAAAAACTGTTTTTT; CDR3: CASSSRTGGIEKLFF
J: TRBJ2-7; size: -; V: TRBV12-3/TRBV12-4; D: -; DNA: TGTGCTACCCAGTTTAACCAGGGGGGTTACGAGCAGTACTTC; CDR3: CATQFNQGGYEQYF
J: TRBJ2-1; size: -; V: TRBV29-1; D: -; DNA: TGCAGCGCTACGACAGGTTCGGATGAGCAGTTCTTC; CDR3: CSATTGSDEQFF
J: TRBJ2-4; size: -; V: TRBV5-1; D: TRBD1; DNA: TGCGCCAGCAGCTTGGAAGGACAGGGGACAAACATTCAGTACTTC; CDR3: CASSLEGQGTNIQYF
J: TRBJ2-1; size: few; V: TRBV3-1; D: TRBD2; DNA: TGTGCCAGCAGCCTAGAGCGGGAGGGGCAGTTCTTC; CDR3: CASSLEREGQFF
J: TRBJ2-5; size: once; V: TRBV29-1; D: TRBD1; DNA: TGCAGCGTTCGGGACAGGGTCACAGAGACCCAGTACTTC; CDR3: CSVRDRVTETQYF
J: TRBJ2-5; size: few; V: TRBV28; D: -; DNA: TGTGCCAGCAGCCTAAGTGGGCAGGGGTGGATGGAGACCCAGTACTTC; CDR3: CASSLSGQGWMETQYF
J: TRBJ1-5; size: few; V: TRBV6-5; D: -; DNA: TGTGCCAGCAGTCTTGCGGGCAGGGATCAGCCCCAGCATTTT; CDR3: CASSLAGRDQPQHF
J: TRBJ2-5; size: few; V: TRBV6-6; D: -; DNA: TGTGCCAGCAGTCGGTCACACGGGAAATTAGTGGAGACCCAGTACTTC; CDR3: CASSRSHGKLVETQYF